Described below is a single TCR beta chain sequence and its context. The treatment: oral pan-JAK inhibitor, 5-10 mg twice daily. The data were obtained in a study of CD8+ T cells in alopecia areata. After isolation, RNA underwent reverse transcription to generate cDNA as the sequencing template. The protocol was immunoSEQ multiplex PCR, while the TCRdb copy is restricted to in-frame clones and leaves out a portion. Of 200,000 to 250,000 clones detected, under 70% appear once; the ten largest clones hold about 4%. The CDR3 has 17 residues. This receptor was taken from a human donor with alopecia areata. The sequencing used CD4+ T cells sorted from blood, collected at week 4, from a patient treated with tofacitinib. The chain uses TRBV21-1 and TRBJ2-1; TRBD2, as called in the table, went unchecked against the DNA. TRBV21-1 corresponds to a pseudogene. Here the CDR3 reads CASSFPEDYRRAIEQFF. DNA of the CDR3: TGTGCCAGCAGCTTTCCAGAGGACTATCGTCGAGCCATTGAGCAGTTCTTC.